This T cell receptor beta chain is from a study of cytomegalovirus exposure and HLA in healthy donors. Trimming cost V 7 bases and J 7 bases, with 10 bases left between them. The CDR3 loop spans 11 amino acids. Germline CDR1 and CDR2: DFQATT and SNEGSKA (reference sequence). General observations from the study: The finding came from a later analysis; first-cohort TCR clusters tended to co-occur in the roughly 120 validation repertoires. Testing in vitro showed three CMV-associated chains specific for CMV antigens.

Worth noting for this clone: Its antigen is not known.

Only in-frame clones appear in the TCRdb table, and some are missing; sequencing was by immunoSEQ multiplex PCR. This table has 55,000 to 75,000 clones, approximately 95% appearing once. The specimen sequenced was PBMCs. The receptor was isolated from a woman under 30 in good health and CMV-seronegative. J is TRBJ1-4 and V is TRBV20-1; D remains unclear. In DNA, the CDR3 is TGCAGTGGACTGGGTGGTGAAAAACTGTTTTTT. Translation gives CSGLGGEKLFF.